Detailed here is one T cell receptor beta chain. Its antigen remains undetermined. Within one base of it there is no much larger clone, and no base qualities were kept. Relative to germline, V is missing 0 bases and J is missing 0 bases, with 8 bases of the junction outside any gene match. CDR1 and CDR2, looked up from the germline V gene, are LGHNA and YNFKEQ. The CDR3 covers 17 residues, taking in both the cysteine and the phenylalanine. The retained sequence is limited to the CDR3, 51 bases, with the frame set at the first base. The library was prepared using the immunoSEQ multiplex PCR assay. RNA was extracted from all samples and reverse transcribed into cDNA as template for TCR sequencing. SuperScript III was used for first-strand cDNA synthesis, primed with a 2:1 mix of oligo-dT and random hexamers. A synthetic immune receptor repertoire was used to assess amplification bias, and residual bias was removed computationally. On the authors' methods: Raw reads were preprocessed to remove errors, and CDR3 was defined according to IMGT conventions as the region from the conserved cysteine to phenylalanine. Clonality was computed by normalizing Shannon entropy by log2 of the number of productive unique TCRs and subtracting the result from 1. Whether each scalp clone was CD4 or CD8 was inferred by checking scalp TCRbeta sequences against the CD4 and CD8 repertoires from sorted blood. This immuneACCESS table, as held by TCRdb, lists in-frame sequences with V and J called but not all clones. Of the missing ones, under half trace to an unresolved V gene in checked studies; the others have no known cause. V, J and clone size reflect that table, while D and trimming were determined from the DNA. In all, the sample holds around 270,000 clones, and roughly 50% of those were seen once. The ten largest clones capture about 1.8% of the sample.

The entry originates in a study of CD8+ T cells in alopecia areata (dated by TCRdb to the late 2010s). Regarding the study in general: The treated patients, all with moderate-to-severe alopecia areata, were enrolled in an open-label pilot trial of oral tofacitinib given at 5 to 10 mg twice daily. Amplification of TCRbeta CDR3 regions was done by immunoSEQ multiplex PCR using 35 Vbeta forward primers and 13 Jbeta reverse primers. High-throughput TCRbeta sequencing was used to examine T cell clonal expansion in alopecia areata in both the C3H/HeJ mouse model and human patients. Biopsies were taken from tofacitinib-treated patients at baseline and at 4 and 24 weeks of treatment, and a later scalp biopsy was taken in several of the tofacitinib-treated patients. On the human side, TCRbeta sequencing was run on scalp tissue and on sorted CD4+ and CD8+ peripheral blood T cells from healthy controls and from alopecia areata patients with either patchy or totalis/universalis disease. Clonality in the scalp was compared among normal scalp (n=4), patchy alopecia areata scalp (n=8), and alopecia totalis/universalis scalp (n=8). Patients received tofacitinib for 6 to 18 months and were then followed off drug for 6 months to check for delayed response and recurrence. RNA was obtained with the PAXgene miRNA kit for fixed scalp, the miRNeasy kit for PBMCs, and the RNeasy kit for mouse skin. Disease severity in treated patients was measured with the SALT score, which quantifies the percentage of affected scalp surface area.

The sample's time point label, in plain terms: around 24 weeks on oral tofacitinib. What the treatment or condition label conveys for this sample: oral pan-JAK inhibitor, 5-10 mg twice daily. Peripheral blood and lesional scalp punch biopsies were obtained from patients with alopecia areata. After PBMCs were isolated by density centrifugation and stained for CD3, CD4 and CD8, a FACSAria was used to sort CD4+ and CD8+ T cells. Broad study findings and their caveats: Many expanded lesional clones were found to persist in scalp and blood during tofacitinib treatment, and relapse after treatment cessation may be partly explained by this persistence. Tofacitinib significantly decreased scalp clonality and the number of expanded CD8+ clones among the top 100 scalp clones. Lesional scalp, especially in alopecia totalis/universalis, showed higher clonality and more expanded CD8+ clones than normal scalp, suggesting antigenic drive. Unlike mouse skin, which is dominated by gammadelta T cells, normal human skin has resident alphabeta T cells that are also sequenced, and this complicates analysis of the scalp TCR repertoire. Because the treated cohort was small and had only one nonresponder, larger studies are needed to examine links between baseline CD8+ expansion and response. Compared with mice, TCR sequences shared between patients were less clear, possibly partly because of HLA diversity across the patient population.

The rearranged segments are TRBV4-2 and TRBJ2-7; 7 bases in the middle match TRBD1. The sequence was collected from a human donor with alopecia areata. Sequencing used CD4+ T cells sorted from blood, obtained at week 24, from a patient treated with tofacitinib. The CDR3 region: CASSQDHTGALSYEQYF. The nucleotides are TGTGCCAGCAGCCAAGATCACACAGGGGCCCTCTCCTACGAGCAGTACTTC.